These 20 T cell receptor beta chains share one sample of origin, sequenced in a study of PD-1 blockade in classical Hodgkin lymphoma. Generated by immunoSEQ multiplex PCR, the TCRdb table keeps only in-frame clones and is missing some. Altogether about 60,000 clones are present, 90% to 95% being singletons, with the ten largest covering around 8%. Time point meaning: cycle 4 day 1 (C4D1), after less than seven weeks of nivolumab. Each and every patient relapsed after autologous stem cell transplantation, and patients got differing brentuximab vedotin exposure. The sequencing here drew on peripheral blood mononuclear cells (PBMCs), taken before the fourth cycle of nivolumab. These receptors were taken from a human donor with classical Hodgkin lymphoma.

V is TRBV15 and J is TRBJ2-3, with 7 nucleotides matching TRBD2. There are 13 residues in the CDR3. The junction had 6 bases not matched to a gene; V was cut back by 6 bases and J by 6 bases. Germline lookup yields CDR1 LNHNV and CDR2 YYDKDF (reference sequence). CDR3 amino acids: CATRAGFGDTQYF. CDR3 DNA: TGTGCCACCAGAGCGGGGTTTGGGGATACGCAGTATTTT.

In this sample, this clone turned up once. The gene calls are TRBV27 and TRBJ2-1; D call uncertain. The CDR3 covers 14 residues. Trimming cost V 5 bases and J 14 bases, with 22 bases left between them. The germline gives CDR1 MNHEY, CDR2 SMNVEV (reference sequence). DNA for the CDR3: TGTGCCAGCAGTCCTCCGGATCCTAGGGTAGGGAAGTTCTTC. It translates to CASSPPDPRVGKFF.

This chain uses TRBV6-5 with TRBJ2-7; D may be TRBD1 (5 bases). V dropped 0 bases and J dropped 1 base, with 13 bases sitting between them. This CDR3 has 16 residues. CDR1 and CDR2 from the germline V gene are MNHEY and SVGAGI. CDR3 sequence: CASSYSPRAGSYEQYF. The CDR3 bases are TGTGCCAGCAGTTACTCTCCCAGGGCAGGGTCCTACGAGCAGTACTTC.

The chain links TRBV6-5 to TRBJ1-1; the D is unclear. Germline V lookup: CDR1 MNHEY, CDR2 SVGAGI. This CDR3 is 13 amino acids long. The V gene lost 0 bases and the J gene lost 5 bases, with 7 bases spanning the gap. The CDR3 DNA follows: TGTGCCAGCAGTTACTCCTCAGTTACTGAAGCTTTCTTT. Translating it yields CASSYSSVTEAFF.

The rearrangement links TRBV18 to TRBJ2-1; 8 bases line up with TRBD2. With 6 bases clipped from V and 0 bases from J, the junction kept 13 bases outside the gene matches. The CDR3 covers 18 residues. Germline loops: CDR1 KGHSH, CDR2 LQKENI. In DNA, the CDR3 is TGTGCCAGCTCCCGACGGGGAGCGGGAGCCTCCTCCTACAATGAGCAGTTCTTC. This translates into CASSRRGAGASSYNEQFF.

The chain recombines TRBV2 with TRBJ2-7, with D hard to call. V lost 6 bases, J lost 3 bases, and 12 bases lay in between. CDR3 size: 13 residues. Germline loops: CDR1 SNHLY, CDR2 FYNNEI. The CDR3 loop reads CASSRVNHYEQYF. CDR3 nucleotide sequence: TGTGCCAGCAGCCGGGTCAACCACTACGAGCAGTACTTC. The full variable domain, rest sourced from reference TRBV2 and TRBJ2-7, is EPEVTQTPSHQVTQMGQEVILRCVPISNHLYFYWYRQILGQKVEFLVSFYNNEISEKSEIFDDQFSVERPDGSNFTLKIRSTKLEDSAMYFCASSRVNHYEQYFGPGTRLTVT.

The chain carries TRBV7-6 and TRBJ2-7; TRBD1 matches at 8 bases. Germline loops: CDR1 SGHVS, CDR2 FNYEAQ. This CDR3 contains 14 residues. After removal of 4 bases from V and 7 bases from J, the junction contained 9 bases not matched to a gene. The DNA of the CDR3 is TGTGCCAGCAGCTCCCCAGACAGGGGAAGTGAGCAGTACTTC. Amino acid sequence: CASSSPDRGSEQYF.

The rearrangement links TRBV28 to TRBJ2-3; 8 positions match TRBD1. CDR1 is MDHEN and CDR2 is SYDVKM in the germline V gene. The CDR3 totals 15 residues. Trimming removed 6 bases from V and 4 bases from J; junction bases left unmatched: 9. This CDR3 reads CASSHGTGLPDTQYF. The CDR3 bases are TGTGCCAGCAGCCATGGGACAGGTCTCCCAGATACGCAGTATTTT.

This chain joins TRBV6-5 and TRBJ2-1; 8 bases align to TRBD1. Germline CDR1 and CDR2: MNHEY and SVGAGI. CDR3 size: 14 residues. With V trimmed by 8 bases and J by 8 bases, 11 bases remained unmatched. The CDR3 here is CASSTKDREHEQFF. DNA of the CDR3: TGTGCCAGCTCGACCAAGGACAGGGAACATGAGCAGTTCTTC.

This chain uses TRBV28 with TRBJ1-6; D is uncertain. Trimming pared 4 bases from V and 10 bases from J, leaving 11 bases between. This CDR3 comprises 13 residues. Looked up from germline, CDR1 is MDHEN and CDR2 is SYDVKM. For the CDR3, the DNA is TGTGCCAGCAGTTCGGGAGATTACTCACCCCTCCACTTT. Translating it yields CASSSGDYSPLHF.

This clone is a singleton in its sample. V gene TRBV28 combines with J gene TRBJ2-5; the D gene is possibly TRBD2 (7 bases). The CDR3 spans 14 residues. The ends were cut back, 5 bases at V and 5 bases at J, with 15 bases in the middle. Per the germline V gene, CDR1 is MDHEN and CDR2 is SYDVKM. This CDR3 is CASSIFGGLETQYF. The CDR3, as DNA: TGTGCCAGCAGTATATTCGGGGGGCTGGAGACCCAGTACTTC. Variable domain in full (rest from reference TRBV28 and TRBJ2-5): DVKVTQSSRYLVKRTGEKVFLECVQDMDHENMFWYRQDPGLGLRLIYFSYDVKMKEKGDIPEGYSVSREKKERFSLILESASTNQTSMYLCASSIFGGLETQYFGPGTRLLVL.

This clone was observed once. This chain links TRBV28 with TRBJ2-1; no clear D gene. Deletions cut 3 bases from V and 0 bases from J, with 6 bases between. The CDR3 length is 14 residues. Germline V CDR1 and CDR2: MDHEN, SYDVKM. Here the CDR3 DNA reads TGTGCCAGCAGTTTTAAGAGCTCCTACAATGAGCAGTTCTTC. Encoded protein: CASSFKSSYNEQFF.

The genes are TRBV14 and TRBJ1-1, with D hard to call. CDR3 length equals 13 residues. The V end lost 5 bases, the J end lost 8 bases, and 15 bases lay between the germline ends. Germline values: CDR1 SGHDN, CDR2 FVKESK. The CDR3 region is CASSARAVGEAFF. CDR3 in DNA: TGTGCCAGCAGCGCACGGGCCGTGGGGGAAGCTTTCTTT.

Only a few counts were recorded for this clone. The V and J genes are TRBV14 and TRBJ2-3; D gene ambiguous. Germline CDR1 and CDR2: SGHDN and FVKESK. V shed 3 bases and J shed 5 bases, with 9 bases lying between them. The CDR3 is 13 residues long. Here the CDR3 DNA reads TGTGCCAGCAGCCAGGGTTGGGTAGATACGCAGTATTTT. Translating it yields CASSQGWVDTQYF.

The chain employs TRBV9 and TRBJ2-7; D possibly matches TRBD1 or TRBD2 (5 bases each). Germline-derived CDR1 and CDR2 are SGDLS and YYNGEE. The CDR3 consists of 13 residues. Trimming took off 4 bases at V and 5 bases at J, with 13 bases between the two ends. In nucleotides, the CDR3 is TGTGCCAGCAGCTTCCCCGGGGACGACGAGCAGTACTTC. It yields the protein CASSFPGDDEQYF.

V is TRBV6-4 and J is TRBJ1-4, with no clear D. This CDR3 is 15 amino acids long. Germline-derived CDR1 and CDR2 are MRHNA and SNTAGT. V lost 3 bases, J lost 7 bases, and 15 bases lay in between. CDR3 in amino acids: CASSEVAAGIEKLFF. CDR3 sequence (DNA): TGTGCCAGCAGTGAAGTGGCCGCCGGGATTGAAAAACTGTTTTTT.

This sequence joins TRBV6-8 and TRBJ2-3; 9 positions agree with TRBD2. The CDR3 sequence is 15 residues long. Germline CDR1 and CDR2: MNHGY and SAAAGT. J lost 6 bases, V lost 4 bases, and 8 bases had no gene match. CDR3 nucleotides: TGTGCCAGCAGTTCTGGGGCTAGCGGGGTGGATACGCAGTATTTT. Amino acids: CASSSGASGVDTQYF.

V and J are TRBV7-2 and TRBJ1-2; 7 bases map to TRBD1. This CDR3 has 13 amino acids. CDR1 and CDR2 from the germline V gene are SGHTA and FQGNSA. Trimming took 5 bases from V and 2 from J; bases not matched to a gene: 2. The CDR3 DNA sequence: TGTGCCAGCAGCCCGGACAGGAACTATGGCTACACCTTC. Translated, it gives CASSPDRNYGYTF. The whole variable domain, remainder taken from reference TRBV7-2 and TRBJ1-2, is GAGVSQSPSNKVTEKGKDVELRCDPISGHTALYWYRQSLGQGLEFLIYFQGNSAPDKSGLPSDRFSAERTGGSVSTLTIQRTQQEDSAVYLCASSPDRNYGYTFGSGTRLTVV.

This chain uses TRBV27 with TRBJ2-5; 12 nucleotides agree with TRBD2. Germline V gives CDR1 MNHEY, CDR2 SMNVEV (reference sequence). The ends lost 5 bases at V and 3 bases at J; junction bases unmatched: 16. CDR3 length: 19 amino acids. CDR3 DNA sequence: TGTGCCAGCAGTCCTATATTAGGACTAGCGGGGACTATCGAAGAGACCCAGTACTTC. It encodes CASSPILGLAGTIEETQYF.

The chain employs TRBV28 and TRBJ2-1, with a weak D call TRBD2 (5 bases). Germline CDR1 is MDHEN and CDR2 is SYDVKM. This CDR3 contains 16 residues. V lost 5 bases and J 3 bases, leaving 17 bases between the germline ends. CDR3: CASSTYPGILYNEQFF. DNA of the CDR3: TGTGCCAGCAGTACATACCCGGGAATCCTCTACAATGAGCAGTTCTTC.